This TCR beta chain was retrieved from a study of CD4+ T cells in melanoma. The CDR3 is made up of 16 amino acids. Trimming stripped 0 bases from V and 8 bases from J, with 16 bases between. Germline CDR1 MGHRA, CDR2 YSYEKL. Measured with immunoSEQ multiplex PCR; TCRdb has only the in-frame clones, and not every one. The table records approximately 9,600 clones, around 84% of them present only once. The V and J genes are TRBV4-1 and TRBJ1-4, with a possible D match to TRBD1 (5 bases). The receptor was derived from a human donor with melanoma. Sequencing was carried out using cells from a culture (not recorded whether cultured in vitro). DNA for the CDR3: TGCGCCAGCAGCCAAGACGCCGACAGTCTTAGGGAAAAACTGTTTTTT. This sequence encodes CASSQDADSLREKLFF.